Shown below are 7 T cell receptor beta chains from a single sample sequenced in a study of OX40 agonist ivuxolimab in advanced cancers. The assay was immunoSEQ multiplex PCR, and TCRdb's table has in-frame clones only and misses some. The sample contains approximately 74,000 clones, about four fifths of which appear only once. The starting material was CD4+ or CD8+ T cells sorted from blood, obtained in a trial of the OX40 agonist ivuxolimab. The receptors were gathered from an adult with an advanced solid tumor such as melanoma, head and neck, liver or kidney cancer.

V gene TRBV9 combines with J gene TRBJ2-3; TRBD2 matches at 9 bases. J gave up 1 base and V 4 bases, and 4 bases lay outside the gene matches. This CDR3 spans 15 amino acids. Germline V gene sequence: CDR1 SGDLS, CDR2 YYNGEE. Here the CDR3 DNA reads TGTGCCAGCAGCCGAACTAGCGGGCGCACAGATACGCAGTATTTT. It specifies CASSRTSGRTDTQYF. Looking up the rest from reference TRBV9 and TRBJ2-3 gives the full variable domain: DSGVTQTPKHLITATGQRVTLRCSPRSGDLSVYWYQQSLDQGLQFLIQYYNGEERAKGNILERFSAQQFPDLHSELNLSSLELGDSALYFCASSRTSGRTDTQYFGPGTRLTVL.

The chain is built from TRBV11-2 and TRBJ2-3; D is uncertain. The CDR3 length is 13 residues. CDR1 SGHAT and CDR2 FQNNGV come from the germline V gene. Trimming removed 0 bases from V and 2 bases from J, with 3 bases in between. CDR3 DNA: TGTGCCAGCAGCTTAGAAATCACAGATACGCAGTATTTT. Protein sequence: CASSLEITDTQYF.

In DNA form, the CDR3 reads TGTGCCAGCAGCTTAGCGGTGGGTCCTGGAAACACCATATATTTT. Translating it yields CASSLAVGPGNTIYF. The chain combines TRBV11-2 with TRBJ1-3; D call uncertain. V lost 1 base, J lost 2 bases, and 9 bases lay in between. CDR1 SGHAT and CDR2 FQNNGV come from the germline V gene. This CDR3 contains 15 residues.

The genes are TRBV6-5 and TRBJ2-5; D could derive from TRBD1 or TRBD2 (6 bases each). V was trimmed by 2 bases and J by 2 bases, leaving 9 bases between them. Germline lookup yields CDR1 MNHEY and CDR2 SVGAGI. CDR3 length: 14 residues. CDR3 DNA: TGTGCCAGCAGTTACCAGGGGAGGCAAGAGACCCAGTACTTC. Amino acids: CASSYQGRQETQYF.

Worth noting for this clone: Compared with germline, one end of the junction differs, possibly owing to a read error. The genes are TRBV2 and TRBJ2-3, with 8 nucleotides matching TRBD1. CDR3 length equals 13 residues. Germline V gene lookup returns CDR1 SNHLY and CDR2 FYNNEI. This CDR3 is CASTALTGELIHF. Here the CDR3 DNA reads TGTGCCAGCACCGCTTTGACAGGGGAGTTGATCCATTTT.

This clone has a single count. The chain is built from TRBV19 and TRBJ1-5, with D possibly being TRBD1 (6 bases). The germline gives CDR1 LNHDA, CDR2 SQIVND (reference sequence). V was clipped by 5 bases and J by 7 bases, with 12 bases between them. This CDR3 is 13 amino acids long. The CDR3 spells CASSQQGRQPQHF. CDR3 in DNA: TGTGCCAGTAGTCAGCAGGGGCGCCAGCCCCAGCATTTT.

This CDR3 is CASSLVAGQGGVKTEAFF. The CDR3 DNA sequence: TGTGCCAGCAGCTTAGTGGCTGGACAGGGAGGGGTAAAAACTGAAGCTTTCTTT. The J gene is TRBJ1-1, the V gene TRBV7-9, with TRBD1 matching over 8 bases. With V trimmed by 1 base and J by 5 bases, 15 bases remained unmatched. The length of the CDR3 is 18 residues. Germline CDR1 reads SEHNR; CDR2 reads FQNEAQ (reference sequence).